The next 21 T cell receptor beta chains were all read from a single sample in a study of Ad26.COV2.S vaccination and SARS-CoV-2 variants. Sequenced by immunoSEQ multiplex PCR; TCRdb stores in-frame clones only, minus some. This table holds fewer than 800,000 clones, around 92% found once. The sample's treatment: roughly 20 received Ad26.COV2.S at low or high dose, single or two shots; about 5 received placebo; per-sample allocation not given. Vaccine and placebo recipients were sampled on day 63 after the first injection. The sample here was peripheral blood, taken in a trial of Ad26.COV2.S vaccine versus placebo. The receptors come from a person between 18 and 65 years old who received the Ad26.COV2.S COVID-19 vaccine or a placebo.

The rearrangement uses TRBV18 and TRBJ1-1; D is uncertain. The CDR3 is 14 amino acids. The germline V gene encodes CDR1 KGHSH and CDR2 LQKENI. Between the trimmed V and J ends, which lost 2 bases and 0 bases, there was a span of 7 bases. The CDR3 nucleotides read TGTGCCAGCTCACCAATGGAGGTGAACACTGAAGCTTTCTTT. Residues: CASSPMEVNTEAFF. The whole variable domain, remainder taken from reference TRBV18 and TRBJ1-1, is NAGVMQNPRHLVRRRGQEARLRCSPMKGHSHVYWYRQLPEEGLKFMVYLQKENIIDESGMPKERFSAEFPKEGPSILRIQQVVRGDSAAYFCASSPMEVNTEAFFGQGTRLTVV.

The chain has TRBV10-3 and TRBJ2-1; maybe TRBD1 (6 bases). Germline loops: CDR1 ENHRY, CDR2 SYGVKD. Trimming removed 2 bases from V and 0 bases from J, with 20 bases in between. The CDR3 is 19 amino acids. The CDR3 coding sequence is TGTGCCATCAGTGAGGGACAGTATCCCATTGCTAGCTCCTACAATGAGCAGTTCTTC. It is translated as CAISEGQYPIASSYNEQFF.

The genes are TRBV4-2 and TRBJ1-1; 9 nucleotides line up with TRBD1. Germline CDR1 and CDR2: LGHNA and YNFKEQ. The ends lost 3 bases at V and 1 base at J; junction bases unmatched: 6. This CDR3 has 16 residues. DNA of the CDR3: TGTGCCAGCAGCCAGGGACAGGGCGGAACGAACACTGAAGCTTTCTTT. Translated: CASSQGQGGTNTEAFF.

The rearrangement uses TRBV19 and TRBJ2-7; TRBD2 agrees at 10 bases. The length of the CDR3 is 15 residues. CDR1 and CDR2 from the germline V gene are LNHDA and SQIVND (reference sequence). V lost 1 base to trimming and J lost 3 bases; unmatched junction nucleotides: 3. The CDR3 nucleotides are TGTGCCAGTAGTATAGCTAGCGGGAGCTTCTACGAGCAGTACTTC. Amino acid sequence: CASSIASGSFYEQYF.

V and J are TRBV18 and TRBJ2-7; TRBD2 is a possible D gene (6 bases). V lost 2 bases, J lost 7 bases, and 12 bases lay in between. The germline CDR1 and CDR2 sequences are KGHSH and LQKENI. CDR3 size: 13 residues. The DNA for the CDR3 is TGTGCCAGCTCACCAATTAGCGGCTCGGAGCAGTACTTC. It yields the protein CASSPISGSEQYF.

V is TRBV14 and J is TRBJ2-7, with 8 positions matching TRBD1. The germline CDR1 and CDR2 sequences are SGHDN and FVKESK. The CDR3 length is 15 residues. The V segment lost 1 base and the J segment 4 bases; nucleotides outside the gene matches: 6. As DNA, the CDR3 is TGTGCCAGCAGCCAAGGGGACAGGAGAAAATACGAGCAGTACTTC. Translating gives CASSQGDRRKYEQYF.

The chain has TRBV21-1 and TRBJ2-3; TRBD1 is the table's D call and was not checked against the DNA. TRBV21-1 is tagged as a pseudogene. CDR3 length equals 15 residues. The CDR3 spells CASSKGQASTDTQYF. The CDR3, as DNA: TGTGCCAGCAGCAAAGGACAGGCCAGCACAGATACGCAGTATTTT.

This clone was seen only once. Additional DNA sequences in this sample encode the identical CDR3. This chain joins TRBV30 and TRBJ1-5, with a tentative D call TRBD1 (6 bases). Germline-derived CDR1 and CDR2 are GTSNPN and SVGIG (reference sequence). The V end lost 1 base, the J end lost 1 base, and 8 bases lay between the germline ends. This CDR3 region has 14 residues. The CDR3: CAWSADRSNQPQHF. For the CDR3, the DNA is TGTGCCTGGAGTGCGGACAGAAGCAATCAGCCCCAGCATTTT.

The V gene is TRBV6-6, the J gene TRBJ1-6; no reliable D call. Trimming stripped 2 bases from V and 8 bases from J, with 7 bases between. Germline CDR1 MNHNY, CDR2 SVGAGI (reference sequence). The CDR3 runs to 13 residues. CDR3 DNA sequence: TGTGCCAGCAGTTACGATTGGGATTCACCCCTCCACTTT. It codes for CASSYDWDSPLHF.

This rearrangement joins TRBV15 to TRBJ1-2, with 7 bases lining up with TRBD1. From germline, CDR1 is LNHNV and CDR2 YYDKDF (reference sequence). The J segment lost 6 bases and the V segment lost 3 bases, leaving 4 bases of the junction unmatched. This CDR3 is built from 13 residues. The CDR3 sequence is CATSSTGTDGYTF. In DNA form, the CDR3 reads TGTGCCACCAGCAGCACCGGGACAGATGGCTACACCTTC.

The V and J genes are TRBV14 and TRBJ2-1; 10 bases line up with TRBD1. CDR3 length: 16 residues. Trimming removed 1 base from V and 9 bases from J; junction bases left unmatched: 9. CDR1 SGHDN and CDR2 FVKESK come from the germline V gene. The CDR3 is CASSQAGGTGVAEQFF. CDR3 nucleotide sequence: TGTGCCAGCAGCCAAGCCGGCGGGACAGGGGTCGCTGAGCAGTTCTTC.

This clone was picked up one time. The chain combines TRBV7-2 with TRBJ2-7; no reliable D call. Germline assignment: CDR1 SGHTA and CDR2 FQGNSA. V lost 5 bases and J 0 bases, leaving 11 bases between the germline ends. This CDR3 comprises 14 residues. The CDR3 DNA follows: TGTGCCAGCAGCCCTCATTACAGCTCCTACGAGCAGTACTTC. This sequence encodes CASSPHYSSYEQYF.

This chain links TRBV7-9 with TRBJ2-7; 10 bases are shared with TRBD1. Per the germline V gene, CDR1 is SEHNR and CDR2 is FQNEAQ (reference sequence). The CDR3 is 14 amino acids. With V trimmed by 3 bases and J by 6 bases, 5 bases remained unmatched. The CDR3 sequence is CASSFTGTGVEQYF. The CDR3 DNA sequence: TGTGCCAGCAGCTTTACCGGGACAGGGGTCGAGCAGTACTTC.

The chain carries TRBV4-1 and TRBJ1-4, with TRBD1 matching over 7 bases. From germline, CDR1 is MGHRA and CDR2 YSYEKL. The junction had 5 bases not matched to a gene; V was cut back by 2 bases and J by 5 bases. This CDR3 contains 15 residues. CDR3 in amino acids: CASSQPGQTNEKLFF. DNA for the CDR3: TGCGCCAGCAGCCAACCGGGACAGACGAATGAAAAACTGTTTTTT.

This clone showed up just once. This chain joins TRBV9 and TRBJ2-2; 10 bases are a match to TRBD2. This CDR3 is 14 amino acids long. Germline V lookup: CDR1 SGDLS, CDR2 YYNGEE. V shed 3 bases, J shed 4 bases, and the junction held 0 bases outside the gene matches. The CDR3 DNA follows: TGTGCCAGCAGCGCTAGCGGGAGCACCGGGGAGCTGTTTTTT. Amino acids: CASSASGSTGELFF.

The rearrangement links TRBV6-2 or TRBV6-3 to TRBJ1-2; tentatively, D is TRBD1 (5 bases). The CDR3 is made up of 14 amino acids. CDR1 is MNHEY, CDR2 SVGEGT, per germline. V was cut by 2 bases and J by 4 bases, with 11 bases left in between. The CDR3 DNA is TGTGCCAGCAGTTACCCGACAGTTTTCTATGGCTACACCTTC. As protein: CASSYPTVFYGYTF.

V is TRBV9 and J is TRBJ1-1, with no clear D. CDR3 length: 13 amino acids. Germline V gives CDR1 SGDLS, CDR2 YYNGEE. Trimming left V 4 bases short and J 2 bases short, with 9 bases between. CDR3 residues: CASSPQFNTEAFF. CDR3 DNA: TGTGCCAGCAGCCCGCAATTTAACACTGAAGCTTTCTTT.

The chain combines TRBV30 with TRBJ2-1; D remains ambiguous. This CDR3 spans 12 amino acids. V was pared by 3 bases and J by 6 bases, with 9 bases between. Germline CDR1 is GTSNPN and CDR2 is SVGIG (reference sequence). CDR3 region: CAWSFFTNEQFF. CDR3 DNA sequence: TGTGCCTGGAGCTTCTTCACCAATGAGCAGTTCTTC. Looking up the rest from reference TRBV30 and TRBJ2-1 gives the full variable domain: SQTIHQWPATLVQPVGSPLSLECTVEGTSNPNLYWYRQAAGRGLQLLFYSVGIGQISSEVPQNLSASRPQDRQFILSSKKLLLSDSGFYLCAWSFFTNEQFFGPGTRLTVL.

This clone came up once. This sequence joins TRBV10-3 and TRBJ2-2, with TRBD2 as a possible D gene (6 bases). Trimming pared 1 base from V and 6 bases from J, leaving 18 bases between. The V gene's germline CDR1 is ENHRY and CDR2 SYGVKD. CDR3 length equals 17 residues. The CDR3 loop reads CAISELYRDSTSGELFF. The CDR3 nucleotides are TGTGCCATCAGTGAGTTATACCGGGACTCCACATCCGGGGAGCTGTTTTTT.

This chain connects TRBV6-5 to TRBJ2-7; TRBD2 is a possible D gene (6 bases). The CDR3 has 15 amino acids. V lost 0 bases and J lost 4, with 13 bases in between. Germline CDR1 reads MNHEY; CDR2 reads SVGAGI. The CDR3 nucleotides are TGTGCCAGCAGTTACTCGACGGCGGGATGGTACGAGCAGTACTTC. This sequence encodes CASSYSTAGWYEQYF.

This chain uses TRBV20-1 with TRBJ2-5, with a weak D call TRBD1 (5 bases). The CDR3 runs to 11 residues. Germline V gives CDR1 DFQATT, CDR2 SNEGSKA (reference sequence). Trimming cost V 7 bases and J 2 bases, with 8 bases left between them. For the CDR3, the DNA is TGCAGTGGGACACCGCAAGAGACCCAGTACTTC. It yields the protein CSGTPQETQYF.